The 16 T cell receptor beta chains below all came from one sample that was sequenced in a study of T cell changes during pregnancy in multiple sclerosis. Measured with immunoSEQ multiplex PCR; TCRdb has only the in-frame clones, and not every one. Here the sample spans approximately 58,000 clones, 80% to 95% being singletons. The starting material was CD4+ T cells from peripheral blood mononuclear cells, obtained after pregnancy. The origin of the receptors is a female donor in good health, enrolled as a control in a pregnancy study.

Written as DNA, the CDR3 is TGTGCCAGCGCAGCACAGGGTGCCCGAAACACCATATATTTT. Translating it yields CASAAQGARNTIYF. This chain joins TRBV27 and TRBJ1-3; D may be TRBD1 (6 bases). This CDR3 has 14 residues. V dropped 8 bases and J dropped 5 bases, with 16 bases sitting between them. Germline CDR1 MNHEY, CDR2 SMNVEV (reference sequence).

This clone was seen only once. The chain couples TRBV6-5 to TRBJ1-2; 7 nucleotides match TRBD1. Germline loops: CDR1 MNHEY, CDR2 SVGAGI. Germline trimming cut 0 bases from V and 4 bases from J; bases unmatched to any gene: 5. The CDR3 is made up of 15 amino acids. The CDR3 is CASSYSGQKLYGYTF. The CDR3 region has the DNA TGTGCCAGCAGTTACTCGGGACAGAAGCTCTATGGCTACACCTTC.

V usage is TRBV4-2 and J usage is TRBJ2-2, with D perhaps matching TRBD1 (6 bases). The germline CDR1 and CDR2 sequences are LGHNA and YNFKEQ. CDR3 size: 14 residues. V lost 1 base and J 4 bases, leaving 7 bases between the germline ends. The CDR3 DNA reads as TGTGCCAGCAGCCAAGGGGACACCACCGGGGAGCTGTTTTTT. It codes for CASSQGDTTGELFF.

The chain couples TRBV7-2 to TRBJ2-1; 9 nucleotides align to TRBD1. The J segment lost 7 bases and the V segment lost 3 bases, leaving 10 bases of the junction unmatched. Germline V gene data show CDR1 as SGHTA and CDR2 as FQGNSA. The CDR3 covers 16 residues. CDR3 region: CASSFQPGQGRNEQFF. The CDR3 nucleotides read TGTGCCAGCAGCTTCCAACCGGGACAGGGTAGGAATGAGCAGTTCTTC.

This chain joins TRBV4-2 and TRBJ1-2, with 7 positions matching TRBD1. V was pared by 1 base and J by 2 bases, with 4 bases of the junction left unmatched. This CDR3 contains 15 residues. The germline V gene has CDR1 LGHNA and CDR2 YNFKEQ. The CDR3 here is CASSQVQGENYGYTF. In DNA form, the CDR3 reads TGTGCCAGCAGCCAAGTCCAGGGGGAGAACTATGGCTACACCTTC.

Remarks on this clone: Other nucleotide sequences from this sample produce the same CDR3. The chain combines TRBV18 with TRBJ2-7; maybe TRBD2 (6 bases). V lost 3 bases and J 6 bases, leaving 9 bases between the germline ends. The V gene's germline CDR1 is KGHSH and CDR2 LQKENI. The CDR3 is made up of 12 amino acids. The CDR3 here is CASSPGGVEQYF. In DNA, the CDR3 is TGTGCCAGCTCACCCGGCGGGGTCGAGCAGTACTTC.

V is TRBV19 and J is TRBJ2-5, with a possible D match to TRBD2 (5 bases). The germline CDR1 and CDR2 sequences are LNHDA and SQIVND (reference sequence). CDR3 size: 16 residues. V was cut by 4 bases and J by 3 bases, with 18 bases left in between. The DNA for the CDR3 is TGTGCCAGTAGTAGTCGACATCACGGGGAAGAAGAGACCCAGTACTTC. Translating it yields CASSSRHHGEEETQYF.

The genes are TRBV4-3 and TRBJ1-6; 7 bases map to TRBD1. Germline CDR1 reads LGHNA; CDR2 reads YSLEER. This CDR3 has 18 residues. The ends lost 1 base at V and 0 bases at J; junction bases unmatched: 6. The CDR3 loop reads CASSQAAGGFSYNSPLHF. DNA of the CDR3: TGCGCCAGCAGCCAAGCAGCAGGGGGTTTCTCCTATAATTCACCCCTCCACTTT.

As DNA, the CDR3 is TGTGCCAGTAGTATTAGGGCACAGGGCGGGTACGAGCAGTACTTC. Amino acids: CASSIRAQGGYEQYF. The chain combines TRBV19 with TRBJ2-7; a possible D gene is TRBD1 (6 bases). V lost 3 bases to trimming and J lost 4 bases, with 16 bases between them. Germline values: CDR1 LNHDA, CDR2 SQIVND (reference sequence). The CDR3 consists of 15 residues.

The chain recombines TRBV7-2 with TRBJ2-2; the match to TRBD2 covers 8 bases. This CDR3 region has 15 residues. V lost 1 base and J lost 4; bases outside the gene matches: 2. Looked up from germline, CDR1 is SGHTA and CDR2 is FQGNSA. For the CDR3, the DNA is TGTGCCAGCAGCTTAGGTAGCGGGACCACCGGGGAGCTGTTTTTT. Protein product: CASSLGSGTTGELFF.

V usage is TRBV6-5 and J usage is TRBJ1-5, with D unresolved. The germline gives CDR1 MNHEY, CDR2 SVGAGI. The CDR3 length is 13 residues. Trimming shortened V by 9 bases and J by 5 bases, and 14 bases separated the two germline ends. The CDR3 reads CARWERVHQPQHF. As DNA, the CDR3 is TGTGCCAGGTGGGAGAGGGTCCATCAGCCCCAGCATTTT.

CDR3: CASSLETGGTRTGELFF. The CDR3 DNA sequence: TGCGCCAGCAGCTTAGAGACAGGGGGGACACGAACCGGGGAGCTGTTTTTT. The chain recombines TRBV5-1 with TRBJ2-2; 9 nucleotides match TRBD1. From germline, CDR1 is SGHRS and CDR2 YFSETQ. This CDR3 is 17 amino acids long. Losses at the gene ends were 2 bases for V and 5 bases for J; bases not matched to a gene: 10.

The rearrangement joins TRBV5-4 to TRBJ1-2; possibly TRBD1 for D (5 bases). The CDR3 extends over 14 amino acids. Looked up from germline, CDR1 is SGHNT and CDR2 is YYREEE (reference sequence). V was shortened by 3 bases and J by 4 bases, with 13 bases between the two germline ends. CDR3 in amino acids: CASSSPRGAYGYTF. CDR3 bases: TGTGCCAGCAGCTCCCCAAGGGGTGCCTATGGCTACACCTTC.

V gene TRBV5-6 combines with J gene TRBJ1-2, with D possibly matching TRBD1 (6 bases). V shed 4 bases and J shed 1 base, with 14 bases lying between them. The CDR3 spans 15 residues. Per germline, CDR1 SGHDT and CDR2 YYEEEE. DNA of the CDR3: TGTGCCAGCAGCCGGAGATTACAGGGTAACTATGGCTACACCTTC. It is translated as CASSRRLQGNYGYTF.

This chain uses TRBV7-2 with TRBJ2-1; D may be TRBD1 (5 bases). The germline V and J ends were trimmed by 3 bases and 7 bases, with 13 bases remaining between them. This CDR3 comprises 14 residues. CDR1 is SGHTA, CDR2 FQGNSA, per germline. The CDR3 sequence is CASSFRVPSNEQFF. The CDR3 bases are TGTGCCAGCAGCTTCAGGGTCCCGAGTAATGAGCAGTTCTTC.

The chain uses TRBV5-6 and TRBJ2-5, with 7 bases aligning to TRBD2. Per the germline V gene, CDR1 is SGHDT and CDR2 is YYEEEE. The ends lost 4 bases at V and 7 bases at J; junction bases unmatched: 13. This CDR3 region has 15 residues. The CDR3 nucleotides read TGTGCCAGCAGCCCCCCGACTAGCCGCCAAACGACCCAGTACTTC. Its translation is CASSPPTSRQTTQYF.